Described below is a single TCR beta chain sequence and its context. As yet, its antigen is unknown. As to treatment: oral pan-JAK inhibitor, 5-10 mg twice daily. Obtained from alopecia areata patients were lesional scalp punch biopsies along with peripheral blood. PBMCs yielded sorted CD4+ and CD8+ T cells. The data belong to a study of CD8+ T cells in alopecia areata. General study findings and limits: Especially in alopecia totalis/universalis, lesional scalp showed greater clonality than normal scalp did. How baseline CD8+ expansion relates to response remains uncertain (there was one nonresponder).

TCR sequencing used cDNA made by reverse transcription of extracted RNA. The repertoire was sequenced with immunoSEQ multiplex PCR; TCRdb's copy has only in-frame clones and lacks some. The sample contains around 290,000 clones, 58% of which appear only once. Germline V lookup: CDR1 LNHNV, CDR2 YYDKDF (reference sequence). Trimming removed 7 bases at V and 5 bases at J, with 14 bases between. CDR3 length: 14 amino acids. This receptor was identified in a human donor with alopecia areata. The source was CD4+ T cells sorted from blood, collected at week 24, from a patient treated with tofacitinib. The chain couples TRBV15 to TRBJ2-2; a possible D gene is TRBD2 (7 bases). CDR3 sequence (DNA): TGTGCCACCACAGGGGACTACTTGACCGGGGAGCTGTTTTTT. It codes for CATTGDYLTGELFF.